Shown below are 21 T cell receptor beta chains from a single sample sequenced in a study of cytomegalovirus exposure and HLA in healthy donors. It was with 60 Vbeta and 13 Jbeta primers that the PCR ran. Only in-frame clones appear in the TCRdb table, and some are missing; sequencing was by immunoSEQ multiplex PCR. The sample has about 180,000 clones; around 80% are singletons. Sequencing was carried out using PBMCs. Every receptor here comes from a woman between 25 and 40 years old in good health and CMV-seronegative.

The chain links TRBV30 to TRBJ2-3; a weak D match, TRBD2 (5 bases). CDR1 GTSNPN and CDR2 SVGIG come from the germline V gene (reference sequence). Trimming cost V 5 bases and J 0 bases, with 21 bases left between them. There are 17 residues in the CDR3. CDR3 in DNA: TGTGCCTGGGGAGGTCCCCCAAGGGCGGCTAGCACAGATACGCAGTATTTT. This encodes CAWGGPPRAASTDTQYF.

The V gene is TRBV4-1, the J gene TRBJ2-3; 7 nucleotides match TRBD2. After removal of 7 bases from V and 3 bases from J, the junction contained 10 bases not matched to a gene. CDR1 is MGHRA, CDR2 YSYEKL, per germline. CDR3 size: 15 residues. CDR3: CASTSTSWGTDTQYF. The DNA of the CDR3 is TGCGCCAGCACCTCGACTAGCTGGGGTACAGATACGCAGTATTTT.

V gene TRBV2 combines with J gene TRBJ2-1, with a weak D call TRBD2 (5 bases). V was clipped by 1 base and J by 8 bases, with 15 bases between them. Looked up from germline, CDR1 is SNHLY and CDR2 is FYNNEI. This CDR3 comprises 15 residues. CDR3 protein: CASSEGPAEGYEQFF. CDR3 in DNA: TGTGCCAGCAGTGAAGGTCCTGCTGAGGGTTATGAGCAGTTCTTC.

This clone was recorded only once. This rearrangement joins TRBV7-2 to TRBJ2-2; TRBD2 matches at 9 bases. V lost 5 bases to trimming and J lost 5 bases; unmatched junction nucleotides: 9. Germline V gives CDR1 SGHTA, CDR2 FQGNSA. This CDR3 is built from 16 residues. This CDR3 reads CASSPAGLAGTGELFF. The CDR3 bases are TGTGCCAGCAGCCCGGCGGGGCTAGCGGGGACCGGGGAGCTGTTTTTT.

The chain employs TRBV19 and TRBJ1-5; D perhaps matches TRBD1 (5 bases). The CDR3 contains 12 residues. The ends were cut back, 7 bases at V and 9 bases at J, with 13 bases in the middle. Germline CDR1 reads LNHDA; CDR2 reads SQIVND (reference sequence). CDR3 sequence reads: CASTQGGRPQHF. The CDR3 bases are TGTGCCAGTACCCAGGGAGGTCGGCCCCAGCATTTT.

The rearrangement links TRBV4-3 to TRBJ1-6, with D hard to call. Germline V CDR1 and CDR2: LGHNA, YSLEER. This CDR3 is 17 amino acids long. Trimming cost V 0 bases and J 5 bases, with 14 bases left between them. The CDR3 DNA reads as TGCGCCAGCAGCCAAGACCGGCGCAGCGCCAATAATTCACCCCTCCACTTT. This gives the protein CASSQDRRSANNSPLHF.

V is TRBV7-9 and J is TRBJ2-7, with 8 bases that match TRBD1. Looked up from germline, CDR1 is SEHNR and CDR2 is FQNEAQ (reference sequence). The CDR3 sequence is 15 residues long. The V segment lost 2 bases and the J segment 0 bases; nucleotides outside the gene matches: 3. This chain's CDR3 is CASSLLQGGSYEQYF. The CDR3, as DNA: TGTGCCAGCAGCTTATTACAGGGGGGCTCCTACGAGCAGTACTTC.

The V gene is TRBV4-2, the J gene TRBJ2-3; 8 nucleotides match TRBD1. This CDR3 has 14 residues. Unmatched junction bases numbered 2, after V lost 4 bases and J lost 2 bases. The germline V gene has CDR1 LGHNA and CDR2 YNFKEQ. CDR3 nucleotides: TGTGCCAGCAGCCCACAGGGGGACACAGATACGCAGTATTTT. Its translation: CASSPQGDTDTQYF.

This rearrangement joins TRBV6-1 to TRBJ2-7, with a tentative D call TRBD2 (5 bases). Trimming stripped 7 bases from V and 5 bases from J, with 18 bases between. There are 14 residues in the CDR3. Germline V lookup: CDR1 MNHNS, CDR2 SASEGT. Here the CDR3 reads CASTQSGTDHEQYF. In DNA form, the CDR3 reads TGTGCCAGCACCCAGAGCGGTACAGACCACGAGCAGTACTTC.

V gene TRBV29-1 combines with J gene TRBJ2-7, with a tentative D call TRBD1 (5 bases). Trimming stripped 4 bases from V and 0 bases from J, with 16 bases between. Per germline, CDR1 SQVTM and CDR2 ANQGSEA. The CDR3 sequence is 15 residues long. The DNA for the CDR3 is TGCAGCGTTGCCGAGACAGCTAGGATCTCCTACGAGCAGTACTTC. Its translation is CSVAETARISYEQYF.

Regarding this clone: Other DNA sequences within the sample encode an identical CDR3. The chain employs TRBV7-9 and TRBJ2-1, with no clear D. Germline V CDR1 and CDR2: SEHNR, FQNEAQ (reference sequence). The CDR3 extends over 15 amino acids. Trimming removed 5 bases from V and 0 bases from J, with 11 bases in between. In DNA, the CDR3 is TGTGCCAGCAGCCCTCCCGAGCGCTCCTACAATGAGCAGTTCTTC. Its protein product is CASSPPERSYNEQFF.

This chain connects TRBV7-3 to TRBJ2-2; perhaps TRBD1 as D (6 bases). CDR3 length: 13 residues. CDR1 and CDR2 from the germline V gene are SGHTA and FQGTGA. V lost 2 bases and J lost 5, with 6 bases in between. CDR3 loop: CASSLQGTGELFF. The DNA for the CDR3 is TGTGCCAGCAGCTTACAGGGGACCGGGGAGCTGTTTTTT.

In DNA, the CDR3 is TGTGCCAGCAGTTACACCGGGACAGGAGTCAATTCACCCCTCCACTTT. It is translated as CASSYTGTGVNSPLHF. The genes are TRBV6-5 and TRBJ1-6; 8 nucleotides agree with TRBD1. V gave up 2 bases and J gave up 7 bases; unmatched junction bases: 7. This CDR3 spans 16 amino acids. Germline CDR1 reads MNHEY; CDR2 reads SVGAGI.

This chain connects TRBV19 to TRBJ2-2; tentative D call: TRBD1 (6 bases). The length of the CDR3 is 15 residues. The germline V and J ends were trimmed by 3 bases and 2 bases, with 10 bases remaining between them. The germline V gene has CDR1 LNHDA and CDR2 SQIVND (reference sequence). The CDR3 DNA reads TGTGCCAGTAGTATTGCAGGGGATAACACCGGGGAGCTGTTTTTT. Amino acids: CASSIAGDNTGELFF. Filled out from reference TRBV19 and TRBJ2-2, the complete variable domain reads DGGITQSPKYLFRKEGQNVTLSCEQNLNHDAMYWYRQDPGQGLRLIYYSQIVNDFQKGDIAEGYSVSREKKESFPLTVTSAQKNPTAFYLCASSIAGDNTGELFFGEGSRLTVL.

V is TRBV6-5 and J is TRBJ1-1, with D tentatively TRBD1 (6 bases). Trimming cost V 4 bases and J 7 bases, with 13 bases left between them. Germline V lookup: CDR1 MNHEY, CDR2 SVGAGI. The CDR3 has 13 amino acids. The CDR3, as DNA: TGTGCCAGCAGTTCCAGAGACAGGCTTGAAGCTTTCTTT. This codes for CASSSRDRLEAFF.

The V and J genes are TRBV6-5 and TRBJ1-2; possible D gene TRBD1, 5 bases. This CDR3 has 13 residues. V was cut by 5 bases and J by 4 bases, with 11 bases left in between. CDR1 and CDR2 from the germline V gene are MNHEY and SVGAGI. CDR3 protein: CASSKEGVYGYTF. In DNA form, the CDR3 reads TGTGCCAGCAGTAAGGAAGGGGTCTATGGCTACACCTTC.

The chain carries TRBV5-3 and TRBJ2-1; TRBD2 agrees at 10 bases. TRBV5-3 is an open reading frame, and its role is uncertain. V shed 5 bases and J 2 bases; nucleotides not matched to a gene: 7. The length of the CDR3 is 16 residues. In nucleotides, the CDR3 is TGTGCCAGAAGACGTCCTAGCGGGAGAACCTACAATGAGCAGTTCTTC. Amino acids: CARRRPSGRTYNEQFF.

The count of this clone is one. The chain has TRBV9 and TRBJ2-1; D perhaps matches TRBD2 (6 bases). Germline assignment: CDR1 SGDLS and CDR2 YYNGEE. V gave up 4 bases and J gave up 6 bases, with 14 bases separating them. The CDR3 contains 14 residues. The CDR3 region has the DNA TGTGCCAGCAGCCCCCGGGGGAACCCCAATGAGCAGTTCTTC. Encoded protein: CASSPRGNPNEQFF.

The chain links TRBV7-2 to TRBJ2-7; 14 bases match TRBD2. V lost 1 base, J lost 6 bases, and 5 bases stayed unmatched. CDR3 length: 16 residues. The germline V gene encodes CDR1 SGHTA and CDR2 FQGNSA. In DNA, the CDR3 is TGTGCCAGCAGCTTAGTAGGACTAGCGGGGGGCTCCGAGCAGTACTTC. Protein: CASSLVGLAGGSEQYF.

The gene calls are TRBV19 and TRBJ1-2, with a possible D match to TRBD1 (5 bases). Germline loops: CDR1 LNHDA, CDR2 SQIVND (reference sequence). This CDR3 comprises 15 residues. V lost 2 bases to trimming and J lost 1 base, with 11 bases between them. CDR3 sequence: CASSILRQSNYGYTF. The CDR3 region has the DNA TGTGCCAGTAGTATACTCCGACAGAGTAACTATGGCTACACCTTC.

The V call is TRBV7-8, the J call TRBJ2-7, with TRBD2 matching over 9 bases. CDR3 length: 16 amino acids. After removal of 5 bases from V and 1 base from J, the junction contained 9 bases not matched to a gene. Germline V lookup: CDR1 SGHVS, CDR2 FQNEAQ. CDR3 in amino acids: CASSRASGAQSYEQYF. In nucleotides, the CDR3 is TGTGCCAGCAGCAGGGCTAGCGGGGCGCAATCCTACGAGCAGTACTTC.